Listed here are 13 T cell receptor beta chains from one sample, sequenced in a study of shared clonotypes between healthy human individuals. The repertoire was sequenced with immunoSEQ multiplex PCR; TCRdb's copy has only in-frame clones and lacks some. Among around 430,000 clones listed, 79% were seen once. Sample: PBMCs. All receptors derive from a woman aged 40 to 50 in good health. Some clones in this sample may be carry-over from other donors' samples.

A single count supports this clone. The chain is built from TRBV5-4 and TRBJ2-1; D is possibly TRBD1 (6 bases). Germline CDR1 reads SGHNT; CDR2 reads YYREEE (reference sequence). V was shortened by 3 bases and J by 6 bases, with 10 bases between the two germline ends. The CDR3 spans 13 residues. CDR3 residues: CASSWDMSNEQFF. The CDR3 region has the DNA TGTGCCAGCAGCTGGGACATGTCCAATGAGCAGTTCTTC.

V usage is TRBV5-1 and J usage is TRBJ2-7, with 7 bases that match TRBD2. CDR1 and CDR2 (germline): SGHRS, YFSETQ. V gave up 4 bases and J gave up 7 bases; unmatched junction bases: 11. The CDR3 length is 14 residues. The CDR3: CASSEVTSLSEQYF. CDR3 coding DNA: TGCGCCAGCAGCGAGGTGACTAGCCTATCGGAGCAGTACTTC.

This clone was picked up a small number of times. The chain carries TRBV30 and TRBJ2-1; 10 bases are shared with TRBD2. In germline, CDR1 is GTSNPN, CDR2 SVGIG (reference sequence). Unmatched junction bases numbered 4, after V lost 1 base and J lost 4 bases. CDR3 length: 15 residues. Written as DNA, the CDR3 is TGTGCCTGGAGTGGGACTAGCGGAACTTACAATGAGCAGTTCTTC. Translation gives CAWSGTSGTYNEQFF.

Note on this clone: The same CDR3 is also encoded by other DNA sequences in this sample. The rearrangement links TRBV6-6 to TRBJ1-2; perhaps TRBD1 as D (5 bases). Trimming stripped 2 bases from V and 0 bases from J, with 10 bases between. There are 15 residues in the CDR3. The germline gives CDR1 MNHNY, CDR2 SVGAGI (reference sequence). The CDR3 region has the DNA TGTGCCAGCAGTTACCGAACAGGATCTAACTATGGCTACACCTTC. Protein sequence: CASSYRTGSNYGYTF.

J is TRBJ1-2 and V is TRBV4-1; 7 positions agree with TRBD1. CDR3 length: 14 amino acids. CDR1 MGHRA and CDR2 YSYEKL come from the germline V gene. The J segment lost 7 bases and the V segment lost 1 base, leaving 6 bases of the junction unmatched. CDR3 protein: CASSQADRETGYTF. In nucleotides, the CDR3 is TGCGCCAGCAGCCAAGCCGACAGGGAAACTGGCTACACCTTC.

This clone has only a few counts. The V gene is TRBV7-2, the J gene TRBJ2-7; the match to TRBD2 covers 15 bases. The CDR3 consists of 18 residues. Germline-derived CDR1 and CDR2 are SGHTA and FQGNSA. V lost 4 bases to trimming and J lost 2 bases; unmatched junction nucleotides: 9. This CDR3 reads CASSYTPGLAGGTYEQYF. The CDR3 DNA sequence: TGTGCCAGCAGCTATACTCCGGGACTAGCGGGAGGAACCTACGAGCAGTACTTC.

The rearrangement uses TRBV2 and TRBJ1-2, with a weak D call TRBD1 (6 bases). CDR1 and CDR2 from the germline V gene are SNHLY and FYNNEI. The V end lost 7 bases, the J end lost 7 bases, and 16 bases lay between the germline ends. CDR3 length equals 13 residues. The CDR3 DNA is TGTGCCAGCACCAACAGGGTGAAGGGTGGCTACACCTTC. Protein product: CASTNRVKGGYTF.

This clone was recorded only once. CDR3 DNA sequence: TGTGCCAGCAGTGGGGGACAGGGTGGATCTAATGAAAAACTGTTTTTT. Its protein product is CASSGGQGGSNEKLFF. This rearrangement joins TRBV28 to TRBJ1-4; 9 bases are a match to TRBD1. Germline V gene sequence: CDR1 MDHEN, CDR2 SYDVKM. CDR3 length equals 16 residues. Trimming removed 5 bases from V and 3 bases from J; junction bases left unmatched: 7.

The rearrangement joins TRBV5-1 to TRBJ2-1, with 10 bases that match TRBD1. V was clipped by 3 bases and J by 13 bases; unmatched bases: 13. This CDR3 has 15 amino acids. The germline CDR1 and CDR2 sequences are SGHRS and YFSETQ. The CDR3 nucleotides are TGCGCCAGCAGCTCCCCGGGACAGGGGACACCGAAACAGTTCTTC. This encodes CASSSPGQGTPKQFF.

The V call is TRBV28, the J call TRBJ1-4; D remains ambiguous. This CDR3 has 16 residues. Germline CDR1 MDHEN, CDR2 SYDVKM. The V end lost 2 bases, the J end lost 3 bases, and 13 bases lay between the germline ends. CDR3 in amino acids: CASSLGESGANEKLFF. The CDR3 nucleotides read TGTGCCAGCAGTTTAGGAGAGAGCGGGGCTAATGAAAAACTGTTTTTT.

The table lists this clone with a count of one. The chain recombines TRBV10-1 with TRBJ2-3; 12 nucleotides match TRBD1. From germline, CDR1 is WNHNN and CDR2 SYGVQD (reference sequence). This CDR3 contains 16 residues. J gave up 3 bases and V 8 bases, and 9 bases lay outside the gene matches. CDR3 DNA sequence: TGCGCCAGCTCCCCGGGACAGGGGGCATGGACAGATACGCAGTATTTT. This gives the protein CASSPGQGAWTDTQYF.

The chain has TRBV5-1 and TRBJ1-2, with 8 bases matching TRBD1. With V trimmed by 4 bases and J by 3 bases, 5 bases remained unmatched. Germline loops: CDR1 SGHRS, CDR2 YFSETQ. The CDR3 is 14 amino acids. CDR3 amino acids: CASSGGQAYYGYTF. Written as DNA, the CDR3 is TGCGCCAGCAGCGGGGGACAGGCGTACTATGGCTACACCTTC. The full variable domain, completed using reference TRBV5-1 and TRBJ1-2, is KAGVTQTPRYLIKTRGQQVTLSCSPISGHRSVSWYQQTPGQGLQFLFEYFSETQRNKGNFPGRFSGRQFSNSRSEMNVSTLELGDSALYLCASSGGQAYYGYTFGSGTRLTVV.

The V gene is TRBV27, the J gene TRBJ2-1, with TRBD1 matching over 10 bases. CDR1 and CDR2 (germline): MNHEY, SMNVEV (reference sequence). The CDR3 contains 15 residues. The V gene end was trimmed by 4 bases and the J gene end by 6 bases; junction bases not matched to a gene: 6. CDR3 bases: TGTGCCAGCAGTTCGACAGGGGGCATCTCCAATGAGCAGTTCTTC. This sequence encodes CASSSTGGISNEQFF.